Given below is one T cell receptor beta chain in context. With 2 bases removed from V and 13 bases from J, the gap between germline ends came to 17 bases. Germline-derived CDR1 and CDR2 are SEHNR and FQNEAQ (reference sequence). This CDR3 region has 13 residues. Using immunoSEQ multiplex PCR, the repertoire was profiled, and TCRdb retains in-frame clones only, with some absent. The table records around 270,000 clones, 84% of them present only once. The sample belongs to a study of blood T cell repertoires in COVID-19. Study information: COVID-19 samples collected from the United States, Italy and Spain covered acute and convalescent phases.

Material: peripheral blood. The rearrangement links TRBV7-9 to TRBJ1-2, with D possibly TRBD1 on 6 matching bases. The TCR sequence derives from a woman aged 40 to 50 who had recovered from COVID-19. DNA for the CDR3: TGTGCCAGCAGCTTAAAACAGGGTGGGTCGGGCACCTTC. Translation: CASSLKQGGSGTF.